This T cell receptor (beta chain) was captured by sequencing in a study of metastatic and nonmetastatic thyroid tumors. Study-level background: The authors compared repertoires across blood and tumor or nodule tissue from malignant and benign thyroid patients.

In the study's own analysis: Differences in CDR3 between clinicopathological groups were drawn on to build a classifier intended to discriminate distant-metastatic papillary thyroid cancer patients. Using MiXCR, TCRdb reanalyzed the PCR reads. The V and J calls and clone size are TCRdb's, not the authors'. This sample has 20,000 to 30,000 clones, with around 20% found just once. The V end was cut by 0 bases, the J end by 5 bases, with 14 bases between. Per germline, CDR1 GTSNPN and CDR2 SVGIG (reference sequence). This CDR3 has 14 residues. No treatment had been given to any patient before thyroid surgery.

The sample was blood. The source is a female donor with papillary thyroid cancer or a benign thyroid nodule (not recorded which). Some clones in this sample may be carry-over from other donors' samples. The V call is TRBV30, the J call TRBJ2-7, with a weak D call TRBD1 (6 bases). The CDR3: CAWSVLQGLDEQYF. CDR3 coding DNA: TGTGCCTGGAGTGTACTACAGGGTCTCGACGAGCAGTACTTC.